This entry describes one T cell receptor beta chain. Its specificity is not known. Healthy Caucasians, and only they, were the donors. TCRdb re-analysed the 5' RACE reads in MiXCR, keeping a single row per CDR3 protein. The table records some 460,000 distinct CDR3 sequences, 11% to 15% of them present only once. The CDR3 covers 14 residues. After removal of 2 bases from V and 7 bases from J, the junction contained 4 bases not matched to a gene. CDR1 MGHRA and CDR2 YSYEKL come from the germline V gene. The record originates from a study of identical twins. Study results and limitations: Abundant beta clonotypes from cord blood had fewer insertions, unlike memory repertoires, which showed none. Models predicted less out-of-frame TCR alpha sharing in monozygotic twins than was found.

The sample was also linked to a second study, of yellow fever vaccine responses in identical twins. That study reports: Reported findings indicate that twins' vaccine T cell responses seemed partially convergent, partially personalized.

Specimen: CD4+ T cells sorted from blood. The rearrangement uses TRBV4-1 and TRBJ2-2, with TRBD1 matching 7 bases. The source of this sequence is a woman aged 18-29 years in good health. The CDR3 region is CASSQPTGIGELFF. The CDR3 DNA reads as TGCGCCAGCAGCCAACCGACAGGGATCGGGGAGCTGTTTTTT.